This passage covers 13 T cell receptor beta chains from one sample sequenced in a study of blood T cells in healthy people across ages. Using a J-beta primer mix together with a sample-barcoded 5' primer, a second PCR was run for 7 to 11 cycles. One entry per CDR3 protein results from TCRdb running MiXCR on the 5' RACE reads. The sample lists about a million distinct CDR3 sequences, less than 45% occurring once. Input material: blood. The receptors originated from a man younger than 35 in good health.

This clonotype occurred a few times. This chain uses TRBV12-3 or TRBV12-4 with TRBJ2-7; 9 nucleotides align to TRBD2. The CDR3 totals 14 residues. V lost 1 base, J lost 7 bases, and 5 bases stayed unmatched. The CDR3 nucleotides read TGTGCCAGCAGTTTAGGCGGGGGGGGCTATGAGCAGTACTTC. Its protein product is CASSLGGGGYEQYF.

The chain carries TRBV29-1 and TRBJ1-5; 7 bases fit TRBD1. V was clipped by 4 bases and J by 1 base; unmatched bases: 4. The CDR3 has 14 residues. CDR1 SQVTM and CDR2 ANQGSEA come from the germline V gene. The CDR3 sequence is CSVVLQGSNQPQHF. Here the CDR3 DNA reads TGCAGCGTTGTCTTACAGGGGAGCAATCAGCCCCAGCATTTT.

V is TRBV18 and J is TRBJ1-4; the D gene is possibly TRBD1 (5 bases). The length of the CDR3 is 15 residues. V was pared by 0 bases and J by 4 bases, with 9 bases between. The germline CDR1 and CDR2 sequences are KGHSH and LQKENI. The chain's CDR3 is CASSPPGADNEKLFF. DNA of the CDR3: TGTGCCAGCTCACCACCCGGGGCAGATAATGAAAAACTGTTTTTT.

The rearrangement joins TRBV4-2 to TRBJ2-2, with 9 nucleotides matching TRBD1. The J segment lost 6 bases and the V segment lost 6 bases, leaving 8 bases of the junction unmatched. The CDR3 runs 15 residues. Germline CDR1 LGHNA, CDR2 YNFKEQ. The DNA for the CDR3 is TGTGCCAGCAGTCCCGGGACAGGGTGGCCCGGGGAGCTGTTTTTT. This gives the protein CASSPGTGWPGELFF.

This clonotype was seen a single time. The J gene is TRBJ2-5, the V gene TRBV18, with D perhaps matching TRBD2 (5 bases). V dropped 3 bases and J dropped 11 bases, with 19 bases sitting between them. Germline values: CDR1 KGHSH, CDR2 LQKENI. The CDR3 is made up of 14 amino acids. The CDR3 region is CASSPEISGYGQYF. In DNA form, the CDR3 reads TGTGCCAGCTCACCTGAAATTTCGGGGTACGGGCAGTACTTC.

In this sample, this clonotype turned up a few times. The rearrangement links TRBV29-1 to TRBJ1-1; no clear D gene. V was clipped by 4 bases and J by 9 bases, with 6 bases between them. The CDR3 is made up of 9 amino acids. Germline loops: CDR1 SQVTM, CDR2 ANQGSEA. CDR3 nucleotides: TGCAGCGTTGGCCATAAAGCTTTCTTT. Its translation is CSVGHKAFF.

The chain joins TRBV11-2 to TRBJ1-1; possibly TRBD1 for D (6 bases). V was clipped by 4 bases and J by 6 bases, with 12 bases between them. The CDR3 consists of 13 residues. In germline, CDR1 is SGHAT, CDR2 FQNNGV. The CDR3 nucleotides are TGTGCCAGCAGCTCCACAGGGACATCTGAAGCTTTCTTT. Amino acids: CASSSTGTSEAFF.

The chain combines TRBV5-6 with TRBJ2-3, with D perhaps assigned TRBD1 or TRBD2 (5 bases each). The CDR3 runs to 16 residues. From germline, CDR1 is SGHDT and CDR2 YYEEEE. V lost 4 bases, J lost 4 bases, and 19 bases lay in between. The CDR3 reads CASSPEGQGISDTQYF. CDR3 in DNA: TGTGCCAGCAGCCCCGAGGGGCAGGGAATATCAGATACGCAGTATTTT.

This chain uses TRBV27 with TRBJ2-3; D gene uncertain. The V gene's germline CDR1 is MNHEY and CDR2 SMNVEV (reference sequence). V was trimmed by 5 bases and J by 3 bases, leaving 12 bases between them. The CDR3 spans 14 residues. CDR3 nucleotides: TGTGCCAGCAGTGTCGGTAGGGTAACAGATACGCAGTATTTT. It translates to CASSVGRVTDTQYF.

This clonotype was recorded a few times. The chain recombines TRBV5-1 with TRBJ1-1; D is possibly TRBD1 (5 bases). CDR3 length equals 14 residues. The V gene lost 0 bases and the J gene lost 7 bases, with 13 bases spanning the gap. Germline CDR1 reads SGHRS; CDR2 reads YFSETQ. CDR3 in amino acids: CASSLAGGRGEAFF. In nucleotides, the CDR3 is TGCGCCAGCAGCTTGGCCGGGGGGAGGGGTGAAGCTTTCTTT.

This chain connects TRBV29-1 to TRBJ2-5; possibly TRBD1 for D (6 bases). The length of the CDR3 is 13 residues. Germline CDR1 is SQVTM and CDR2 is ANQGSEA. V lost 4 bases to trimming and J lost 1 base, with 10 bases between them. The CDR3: CSVAGTLQETQYF. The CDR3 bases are TGCAGCGTTGCTGGGACACTCCAAGAGACCCAGTACTTC. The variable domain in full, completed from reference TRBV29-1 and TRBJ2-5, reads SAVISQKPSRDICQRGTSLTIQCQVDSQVTMMFWYRQQPGQSLTLIATANQGSEATYESGFVIDKFPISRPNLTFSTLTVSNMSPEDSSIYLCSVAGTLQETQYFGPGTRLLVL.

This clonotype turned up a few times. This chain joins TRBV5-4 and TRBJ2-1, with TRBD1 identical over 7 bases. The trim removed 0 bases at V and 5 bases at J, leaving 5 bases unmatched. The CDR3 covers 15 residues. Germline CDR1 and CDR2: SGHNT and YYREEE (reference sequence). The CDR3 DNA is TGTGCCAGCAGCTTGGAGAGACAGGGTCACAATGAGCAGTTCTTC. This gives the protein CASSLERQGHNEQFF. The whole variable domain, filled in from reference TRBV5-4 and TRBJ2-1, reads ETGVTQSPTHLIKTRGQQVTLRCSSQSGHNTVSWYQQALGQGPQFIFQYYREEENGRGNFPPRFSGLQFPNYSSELNVNALELDDSALYLCASSLERQGHNEQFFGPGTRLTVL.

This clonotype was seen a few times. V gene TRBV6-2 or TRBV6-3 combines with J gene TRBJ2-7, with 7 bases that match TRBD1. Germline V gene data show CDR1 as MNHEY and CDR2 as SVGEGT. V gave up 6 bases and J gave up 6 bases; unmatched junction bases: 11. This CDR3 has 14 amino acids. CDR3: CASRLPGGNSEQYF. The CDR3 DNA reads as TGTGCCAGCAGGCTACCAGGGGGAAACTCCGAGCAGTACTTC.